This T cell receptor (beta chain) was documented in a study of cytotoxic CD8 clonotypes in ibrutinib-treated CLL. TCRdb's table, derived via immunoSEQ multiplex PCR, lists solely in-frame clones and lacks some. Here the sample spans fewer than 25,000 clones, about 72% being singletons. This clone showed up just a few times. The antigen remains undetermined. Study outcomes and limitations: Clonality was higher at ibrutinib response and returned toward baseline at progression.

Germline V gene data show CDR1 as SGHDT and CDR2 as YYEEEE. The V gene lost 1 base and the J gene lost 7 bases, with 21 bases spanning the gap. The CDR3 is 17 residues long. The sequencing used PBMCs, collected after 24 months of ibrutinib treatment. The rearrangement joins TRBV5-6 to TRBJ1-5; the D gene is possibly TRBD1 (6 bases). This receptor was identified in a human donor with chronic lymphocytic leukemia. CDR3 residues: CASSLWGVRGLGQPQHF. For the CDR3, the DNA is TGTGCCAGCAGCTTGTGGGGGGTCAGGGGTTTAGGGCAGCCCCAGCATTTT.